A single sample gave rise to the 3 T cell receptor beta chains below, sequenced in a study of T cell responses to AZD1222 COVID-19 vaccine. TCRdb's copy holds only in-frame clones and misses some; the assay was immunoSEQ multiplex PCR. Among roughly 140,000 clones listed, almost 90% were seen once. Here the sequenced sample was peripheral blood, taken 28 days after the second AZD1222 dose. Receptor source: an adult who received the AZD1222 COVID-19 vaccine.

This chain joins TRBV20-1 and TRBJ1-5; TRBD1 matches 8 bases. CDR1 DFQATT and CDR2 SNEGSKA come from the germline V gene (reference sequence). The CDR3 loop spans 14 amino acids. V trimming: 3 bases; J trimming: 6 bases; junction bases outside the gene matches: 7. This CDR3 reads CSASLPGGGQPQHF. The CDR3 DNA reads TGCAGTGCTAGTCTGCCAGGGGGCGGTCAGCCCCAGCATTTT.

This clone came up once. This chain connects TRBV6-5 to TRBJ1-2; possibly TRBD1 for D (5 bases). Trimming took off 6 bases at V and 1 base at J, with 12 bases between the two ends. Germline V gene sequence: CDR1 MNHEY, CDR2 SVGAGI. The CDR3 extends over 14 amino acids. CDR3 amino acids: CASSFTGGNYGYTF. CDR3 nucleotide sequence: TGTGCCAGCAGCTTTACGGGGGGTAACTATGGCTACACCTTC.

This rearrangement joins TRBV10-2 to TRBJ1-2; 8 nucleotides line up with TRBD1. The CDR3 runs 13 residues. V shed 8 bases and J 8 bases; nucleotides not matched to a gene: 10. Germline lookup yields CDR1 WSHSY and CDR2 SAAADI. The CDR3 region has the DNA TGCGCCAGCCAAATCCAGGGGGCTTGGGGCTACACCTTC. It encodes CASQIQGAWGYTF.